A single T cell receptor beta chain is shown here with its context. The antigen is undetermined. The sample originates from a study of molecular identifiers for immune sequencing clone quantification. Whole-study context: Naive CD8 RNA (about 19,000 or 110,000 cells) was divided into five aliquots, with four sequenced. Study outcomes and limitations: For highly expanded clones, sizes could be underestimated when identical TCR molecules share a barcode.

This CDR3 is 16 amino acids long. Germline CDR1 and CDR2: LGHNA and YSLEER. V lost 5 bases, J lost 6 bases, and 12 bases stayed unmatched. Via MiXCR, TCRdb re-called the PCR reads, giving one row per CDR3 protein. The sample holds roughly 630,000 distinct CDR3 sequences; around 25% are singletons and the top ten take approximately 0.75%. This receptor was obtained from a human donor in good health. Some libraries in this study had Jurkat cell RNA spiked in. Sequenced: naive CD8+ T cells from blood, with Jurkat cell RNA spiked in. Subset described: FACS-sorted CD8+CD4-CCR7+CD45RA+ naive T cells. This chain joins TRBV4-3 and TRBJ2-7, with 11 bases that match TRBD2. The CDR3 reads CASSSRTGLAGGEQYF. The CDR3, as DNA: TGCGCCAGCAGCTCGAGAACGGGGCTAGCGGGAGGCGAGCAGTACTTC.